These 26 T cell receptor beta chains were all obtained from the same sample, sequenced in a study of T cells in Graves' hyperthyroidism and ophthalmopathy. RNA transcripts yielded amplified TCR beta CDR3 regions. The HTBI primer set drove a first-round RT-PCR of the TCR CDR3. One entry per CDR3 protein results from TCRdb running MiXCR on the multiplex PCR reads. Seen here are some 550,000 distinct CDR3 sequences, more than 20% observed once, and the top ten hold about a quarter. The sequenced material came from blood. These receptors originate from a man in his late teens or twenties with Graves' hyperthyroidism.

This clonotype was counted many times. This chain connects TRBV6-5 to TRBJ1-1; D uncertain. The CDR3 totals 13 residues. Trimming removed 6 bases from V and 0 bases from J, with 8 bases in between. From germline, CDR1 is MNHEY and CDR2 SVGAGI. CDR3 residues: CASRRNLNTEAFF. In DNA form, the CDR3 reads TGTGCCAGCAGAAGGAACTTGAACACTGAAGCTTTCTTT.

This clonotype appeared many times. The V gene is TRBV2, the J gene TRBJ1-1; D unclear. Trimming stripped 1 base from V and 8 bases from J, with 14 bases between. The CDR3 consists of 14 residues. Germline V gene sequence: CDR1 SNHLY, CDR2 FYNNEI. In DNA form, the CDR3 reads TGTGCCAGCAGTGAAGTCCGGTCTTCCCCCGAAGCTTTCTTT. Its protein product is CASSEVRSSPEAFF.

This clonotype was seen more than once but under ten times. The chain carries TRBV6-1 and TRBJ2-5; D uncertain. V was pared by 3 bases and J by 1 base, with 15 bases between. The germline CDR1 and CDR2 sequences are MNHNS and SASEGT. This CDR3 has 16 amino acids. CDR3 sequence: CASSDGGRTPQETQYF. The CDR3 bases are TGTGCCAGCAGTGATGGCGGTCGGACGCCCCAAGAGACCCAGTACTTC.

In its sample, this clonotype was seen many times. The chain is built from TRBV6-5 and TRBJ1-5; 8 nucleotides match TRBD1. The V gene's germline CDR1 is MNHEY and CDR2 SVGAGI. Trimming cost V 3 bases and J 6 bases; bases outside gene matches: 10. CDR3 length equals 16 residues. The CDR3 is CASSYQRTGSGQPQHF. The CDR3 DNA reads TGTGCCAGCAGTTATCAACGGACAGGGAGCGGTCAGCCCCAGCATTTT.

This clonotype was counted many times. The CDR3 DNA reads TGTGCCAGCAGTTTGCGCGGGAACCGCTACGAGCAGTACTTC. This codes for CASSLRGNRYEQYF. The rearrangement joins TRBV27 to TRBJ2-7, with D perhaps TRBD2 (6 bases). The CDR3 runs to 14 residues. Trimming left V 3 bases short and J 3 bases short, with 12 bases between. CDR1 and CDR2 from the germline V gene are MNHEY and SMNVEV (reference sequence).

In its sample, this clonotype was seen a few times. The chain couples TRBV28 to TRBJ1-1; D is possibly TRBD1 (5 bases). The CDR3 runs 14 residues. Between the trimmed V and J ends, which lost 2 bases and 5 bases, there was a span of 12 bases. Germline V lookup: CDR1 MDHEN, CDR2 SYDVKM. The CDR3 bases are TGTGCCAGCAGTTTAGCAGGGACGAGGACTGAAGCTTTCTTT. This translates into CASSLAGTRTEAFF.

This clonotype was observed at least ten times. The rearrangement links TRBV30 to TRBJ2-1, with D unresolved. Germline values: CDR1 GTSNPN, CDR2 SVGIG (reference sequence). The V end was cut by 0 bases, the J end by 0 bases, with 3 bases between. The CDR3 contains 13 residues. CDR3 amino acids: CAWSVGSYNEQFF. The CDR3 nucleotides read TGTGCCTGGAGTGTGGGCTCCTACAATGAGCAGTTCTTC.

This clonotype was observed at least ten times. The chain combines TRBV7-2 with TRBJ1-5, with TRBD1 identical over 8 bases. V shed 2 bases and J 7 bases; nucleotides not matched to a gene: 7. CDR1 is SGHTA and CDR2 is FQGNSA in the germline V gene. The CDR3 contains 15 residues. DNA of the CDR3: TGTGCCAGCAGCTTAACGCCGGACAGGGCCCAGCCCCAGCATTTT. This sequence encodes CASSLTPDRAQPQHF.

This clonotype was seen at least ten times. The CDR3 DNA reads as TGTGCCAGCAGCCTTAGGACAGGGGGCAATTCACCCCTCCACTTT. It is translated as CASSLRTGGNSPLHF. The chain is built from TRBV12-3 or TRBV12-4 and TRBJ1-6, with TRBD1 matching 11 bases. V shed 6 bases, J shed 7 bases, and the junction held 5 bases outside the gene matches. The CDR3 has 15 residues.

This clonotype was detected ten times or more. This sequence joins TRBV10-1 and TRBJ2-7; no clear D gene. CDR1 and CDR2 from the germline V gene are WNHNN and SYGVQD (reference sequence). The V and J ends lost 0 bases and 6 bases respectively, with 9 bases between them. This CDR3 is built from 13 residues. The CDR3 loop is CASSESPVREQYF. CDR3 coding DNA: TGCGCCAGCAGTGAGTCACCAGTGCGCGAGCAGTACTTC.

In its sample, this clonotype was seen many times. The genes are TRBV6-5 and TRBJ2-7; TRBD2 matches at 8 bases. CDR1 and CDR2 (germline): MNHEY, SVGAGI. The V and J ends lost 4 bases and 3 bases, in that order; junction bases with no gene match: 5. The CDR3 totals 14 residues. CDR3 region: CASSSTGTSYEQYF. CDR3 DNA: TGTGCCAGCAGTTCCACCGGGACTAGCTACGAGCAGTACTTC.

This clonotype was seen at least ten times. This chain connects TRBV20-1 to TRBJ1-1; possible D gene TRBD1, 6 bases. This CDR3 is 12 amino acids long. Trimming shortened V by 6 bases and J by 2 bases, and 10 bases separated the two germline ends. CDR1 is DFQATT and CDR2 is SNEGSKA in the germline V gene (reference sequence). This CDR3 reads CSAGTSNTEAFF. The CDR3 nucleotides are TGCAGTGCCGGGACATCCAACACTGAAGCTTTCTTT.

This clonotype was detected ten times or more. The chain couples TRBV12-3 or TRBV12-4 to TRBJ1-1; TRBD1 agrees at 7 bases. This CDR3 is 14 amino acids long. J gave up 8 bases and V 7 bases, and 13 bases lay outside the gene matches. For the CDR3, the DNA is TGTGCCAGCACCCTATCTTCCCGGGACAGAGAAGCTTTCTTT. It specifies CASTLSSRDREAFF.

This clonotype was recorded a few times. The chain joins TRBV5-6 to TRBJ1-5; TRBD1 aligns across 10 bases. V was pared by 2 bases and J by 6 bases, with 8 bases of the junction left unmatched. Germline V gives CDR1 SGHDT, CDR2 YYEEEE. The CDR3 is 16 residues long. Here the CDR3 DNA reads TGTGCCAGCAGCTTAGGTGGGACAGGGGCAGGTCAGCCCCAGCATTTT. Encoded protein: CASSLGGTGAGQPQHF.

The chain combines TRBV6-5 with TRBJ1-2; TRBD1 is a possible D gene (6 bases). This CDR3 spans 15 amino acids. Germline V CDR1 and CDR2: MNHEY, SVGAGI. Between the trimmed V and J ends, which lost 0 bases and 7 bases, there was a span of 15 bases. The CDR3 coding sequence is TGTGCCAGCAGTTACTCCTCGGGGGCTACACGTGGCTACACCTTC. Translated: CASSYSSGATRGYTF.

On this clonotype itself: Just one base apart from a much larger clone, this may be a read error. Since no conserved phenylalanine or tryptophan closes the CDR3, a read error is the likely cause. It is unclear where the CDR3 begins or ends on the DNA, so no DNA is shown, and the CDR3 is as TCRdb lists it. The CDR3 sequence: CASSLLGAILKHL. The J gene is TRBJ1-5, the V gene TRBV28; TRBD1 reflects the table's D call only, with no check against the DNA. Germline lookup yields CDR1 MDHEN and CDR2 SYDVKM. The CDR3 extends over 13 residues, inclusive of both ends.

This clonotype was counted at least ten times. The CDR3 DNA follows: TGTGCCATCAGTCCTGGGGAGACCCAGTACTTC. Its protein is CAISPGETQYF. The chain recombines TRBV10-3 with TRBJ2-5, with D hard to call. Trimming took 5 bases from V and 5 from J, leaving 6 bases between them. The CDR3 runs 11 residues. The V gene's germline CDR1 is ENHRY and CDR2 SYGVKD.

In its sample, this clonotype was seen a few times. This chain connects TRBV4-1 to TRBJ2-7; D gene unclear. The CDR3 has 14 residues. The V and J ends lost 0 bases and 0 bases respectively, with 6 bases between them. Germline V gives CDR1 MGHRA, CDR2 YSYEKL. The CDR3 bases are TGCGCCAGCAGCCAAGATGACACCTCCTACGAGCAGTACTTC. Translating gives CASSQDDTSYEQYF.

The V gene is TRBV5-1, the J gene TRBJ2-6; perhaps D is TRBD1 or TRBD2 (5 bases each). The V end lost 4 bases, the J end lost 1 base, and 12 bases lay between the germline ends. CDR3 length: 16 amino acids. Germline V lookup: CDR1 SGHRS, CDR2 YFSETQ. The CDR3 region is CASSLGVDSGANVLTF. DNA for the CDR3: TGCGCCAGCAGCCTGGGGGTGGATTCTGGGGCCAACGTCCTGACTTTC. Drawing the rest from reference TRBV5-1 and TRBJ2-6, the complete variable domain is KAGVTQTPRYLIKTRGQQVTLSCSPISGHRSVSWYQQTPGQGLQFLFEYFSETQRNKGNFPGRFSGRQFSNSRSEMNVSTLELGDSALYLCASSLGVDSGANVLTFGAGSRLTVL.

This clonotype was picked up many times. The CDR3 region is CATKDREDTEAFF. CDR3 nucleotide sequence: TGTGCCACCAAGGACAGGGAGGACACTGAAGCTTTCTTT. The chain combines TRBV2 with TRBJ1-1; 8 bases agree with TRBD1. The CDR3 runs 13 residues. Trimming removed 10 bases from V and 3 bases from J; junction bases left unmatched: 7. The germline CDR1 and CDR2 sequences are SNHLY and FYNNEI.

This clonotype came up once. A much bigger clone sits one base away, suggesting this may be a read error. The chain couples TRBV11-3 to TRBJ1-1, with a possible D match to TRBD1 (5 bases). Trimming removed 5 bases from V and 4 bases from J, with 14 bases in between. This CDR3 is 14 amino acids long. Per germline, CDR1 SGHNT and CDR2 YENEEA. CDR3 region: CASSEGLQSTEAFF. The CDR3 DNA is TGTGCCAGCAGCGAGGGACTTCAGAGCACTGAAGCTTTCTTT.

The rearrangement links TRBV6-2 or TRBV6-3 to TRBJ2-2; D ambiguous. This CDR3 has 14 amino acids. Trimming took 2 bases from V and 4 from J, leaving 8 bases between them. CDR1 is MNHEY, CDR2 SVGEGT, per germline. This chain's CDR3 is CASSYQQGTGELFF. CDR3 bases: TGTGCCAGCAGTTACCAGCAAGGCACCGGGGAGCTGTTTTTT.

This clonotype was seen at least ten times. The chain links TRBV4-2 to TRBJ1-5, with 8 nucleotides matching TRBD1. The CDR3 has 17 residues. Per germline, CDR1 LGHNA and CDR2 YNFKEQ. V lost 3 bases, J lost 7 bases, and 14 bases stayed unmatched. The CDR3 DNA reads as TGTGCCAGCAGCCAGGACTCGACGACAGGGGAGGAACAGCCCCAGCATTTT. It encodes CASSQDSTTGEEQPQHF.

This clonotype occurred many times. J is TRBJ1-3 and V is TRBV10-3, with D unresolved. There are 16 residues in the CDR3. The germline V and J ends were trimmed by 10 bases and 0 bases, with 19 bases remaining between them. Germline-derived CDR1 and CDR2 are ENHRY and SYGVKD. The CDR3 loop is CATRSGGVLSGNTIYF. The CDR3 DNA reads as TGTGCCACAAGAAGTGGTGGGGTTCTCTCTGGAAACACCATATATTTT.

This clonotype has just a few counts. The DNA of the CDR3 is TGCGCCAGCAGCTGGACAGCTCTCTATGGCTACACCTTC. Its protein is CASSWTALYGYTF. The chain has TRBV4-1 and TRBJ1-2, with D tentatively TRBD1 (6 bases). Germline CDR1 MGHRA, CDR2 YSYEKL. The CDR3 consists of 13 residues. V dropped 5 bases and J dropped 4 bases, with 11 bases sitting between them.

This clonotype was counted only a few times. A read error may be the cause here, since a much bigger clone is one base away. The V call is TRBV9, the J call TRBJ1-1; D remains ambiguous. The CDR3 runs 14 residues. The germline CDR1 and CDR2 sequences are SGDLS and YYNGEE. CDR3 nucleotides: TGTGCCAGCAGCGTTGAAGACATGAACACTGAAGCTTGCTTT. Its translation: CASSVEDMNTEACF.